The entry below describes one T cell receptor beta chain. TCRdb's copy holds only in-frame clones and misses some; the assay was immunoSEQ multiplex PCR. Of around 200,000 clones listed, more than 70% are singletons. The CDR3 length is 18 residues. V lost 1 base and J 1 base, leaving 19 bases between the germline ends. The germline V gene has CDR1 MDHEN and CDR2 SYDVKM. The data stem from a study of blood T cell repertoires in COVID-19. Turning to the study itself: Samples taken during acute and convalescent COVID-19 were collected in the United States, Italy and Spain.

V and J are TRBV28 and TRBJ1-1, with D tentatively TRBD1 (5 bases). The sample was PBMCs or T cells enriched from blood (not recorded which). This sequence was found in a middle-aged man who had recovered from COVID-19. CDR3 DNA sequence: TGTGCCAGCAGTTTATCTGCCCTATTGACAGTTCGGAACACTGAAGCTTTCTTT. It translates to CASSLSALLTVRNTEAFF.